The following is a T cell receptor beta chain sequence with its context. This specimen belongs to a study of Ad26.COV2.S vaccination and SARS-CoV-2 variants. CDR3 size: 15 residues. V dropped 1 base and J dropped 5; count of bases not matched to a gene: 2. Germline CDR1 and CDR2: MNHEY and SVGEGT. Regarding treatment: about 20 received Ad26.COV2.S at low or high dose, single or two shots; roughly 5 received placebo; per-sample allocation not given. Day 63 after the first injection of vaccine or placebo was the sampling time. Sequencing used immunoSEQ multiplex PCR; TCRdb keeps in-frame clones, though not all of them. The table includes 300,000 to 350,000 clones, about 82% detected once.

The starting material was peripheral blood, obtained in a trial of Ad26.COV2.S vaccine versus placebo. The chain employs TRBV6-2 or TRBV6-3 and TRBJ1-5, with 10 bases matching TRBD1. The TCR sequence derives from a person between 18 and 59 years old who received the Ad26.COV2.S COVID-19 vaccine or a placebo. CDR3 sequence: CASSYLGQGYQPQHF. DNA of the CDR3: TGTGCCAGCAGTTACTTGGGACAGGGGTATCAGCCCCAGCATTTT.